These T cell receptor beta chains were read from a single sample in a study of blood T cell repertoires in COVID-19. Assay: immunoSEQ multiplex PCR; the TCRdb copy retains only in-frame clones and omits some. The sample lists 160,000 or so clones, approximately 85% occurring once. Sample: peripheral blood. These receptors were collected from a man between 60 and 75 years old with active or convalescent COVID-19. CDR3s include the opening cysteine and the closing phenylalanine or tryptophan. Each record gives: J gene, V gene, CDR3 protein.

TRBJ2-3 TRBV5-1 CASSPGLAADTQYF
TRBJ2-1 TRBV20-1 CSASSSGRAGSYNEQFF
TRBJ1-3 TRBV28 CASSLSGLGQGIAGGSGNTIYF
TRBJ2-7 TRBV7-2 CASRPGGDAYEQYF
TRBJ1-6 TRBV5-5 CASSLDGLVNSPLHF
TRBJ2-5 TRBV30 CAWGDRKGETQYF
TRBJ1-1 TRBV28 CASKRGQDVGEAFF
TRBJ2-7 TRBV28 CASSPNLPGLGPSYEQYF
TRBJ1-1 TRBV28 CASSFPAGGRGNTEAFF
TRBJ1-1 TRBV7-3 CASSLGPRDMNTEAFF
TRBJ2-5 TRBV7-3 CASSLGDTSGGAETQYF